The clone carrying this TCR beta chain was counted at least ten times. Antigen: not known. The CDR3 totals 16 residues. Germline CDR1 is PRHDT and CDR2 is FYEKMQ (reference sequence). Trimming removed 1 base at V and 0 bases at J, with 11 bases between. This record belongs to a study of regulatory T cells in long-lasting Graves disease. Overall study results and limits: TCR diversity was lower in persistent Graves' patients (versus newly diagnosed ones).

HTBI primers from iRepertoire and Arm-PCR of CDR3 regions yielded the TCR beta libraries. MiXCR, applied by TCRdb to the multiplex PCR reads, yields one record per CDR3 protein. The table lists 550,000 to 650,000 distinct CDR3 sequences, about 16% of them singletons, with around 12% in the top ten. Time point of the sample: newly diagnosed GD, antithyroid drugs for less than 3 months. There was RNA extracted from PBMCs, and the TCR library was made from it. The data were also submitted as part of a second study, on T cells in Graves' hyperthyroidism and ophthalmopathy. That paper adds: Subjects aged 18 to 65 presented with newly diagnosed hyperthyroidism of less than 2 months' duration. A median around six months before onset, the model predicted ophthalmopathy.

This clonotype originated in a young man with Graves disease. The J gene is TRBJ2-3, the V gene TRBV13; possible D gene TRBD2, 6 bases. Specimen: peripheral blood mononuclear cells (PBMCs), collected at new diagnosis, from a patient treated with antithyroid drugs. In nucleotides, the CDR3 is TGTGCCAGCAGCTTAGCGGGGGTAATGAGCACAGATACGCAGTATTTT. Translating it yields CASSLAGVMSTDTQYF.